These T cell receptor beta chains were read from a single sample in a study of cytomegalovirus exposure and HLA in healthy donors. Sequencing was performed with immunoSEQ multiplex PCR; in TCRdb, only in-frame clones are kept and a portion is missing. The sample yields 95,000 to 120,000 clones, roughly 71% seen once. Source material: PBMCs. The receptors shown here come from a man aged 18 to 30 in good health and CMV-seropositive. Each CDR3 is given with its conserved first and last residue. The D gene is left open where the match is weak. Clone size is shown for a subset of rows, as once, few, many or a class of expanded clone.

abundance: NA; d_gene: NA; v_gene: TRBV11-3; j_gene: TRBJ2-5; len: 12; CDR3aa: CASSPRQETQYF; CDR3nt: TGTGCCAGCAGCCCTCGGCAAGAGACCCAGTACTTC
abundance: NA; d_gene: NA; v_gene: TRBV5-4; j_gene: TRBJ2-2; len: 13; CDR3aa: CASSFVAAGELFF; CDR3nt: TGTGCCAGCAGCTTTGTTGCAGCCGGGGAGCTGTTTTTT
abundance: NA; d_gene: TRBD1; v_gene: TRBV29-1; j_gene: TRBJ2-2; len: 15; CDR3aa: CSVPRGQGDSGELFF; CDR3nt: TGCAGCGTGCCGCGGGGACAGGGGGATTCCGGGGAGCTGTTTTTT
abundance: NA; d_gene: NA; v_gene: TRBV7-7; j_gene: TRBJ2-5; len: 15; CDR3aa: CASSFSGKLQETQYF; CDR3nt: TGTGCCAGCAGCTTTAGCGGAAAGCTCCAAGAGACCCAGTACTTC
abundance: once; d_gene: TRBD1; v_gene: TRBV5-1; j_gene: TRBJ1-1; len: 13; CDR3aa: CASSFEGATEAFF; CDR3nt: TGCGCCAGCAGCTTCGAGGGGGCGACTGAAGCTTTCTTT
abundance: NA; d_gene: NA; v_gene: TRBV19; j_gene: TRBJ2-3; len: 15; CDR3aa: CASSRGGVRTDTQYF; CDR3nt: TGTGCCAGTAGCCGAGGGGGGGTCCGTACAGATACGCAGTATTTT
abundance: NA; d_gene: NA; v_gene: TRBV27; j_gene: TRBJ1-3; len: 15; CDR3aa: CASSSLTGSGNTIYF; CDR3nt: TGTGCCAGCAGTTCCTTGACAGGCTCTGGAAACACCATATATTTT
abundance: NA; d_gene: TRBD1; v_gene: TRBV6-1; j_gene: TRBJ2-7; len: 14; CDR3aa: CASSPGQGTYEQYF; CDR3nt: TGTGCCAGCAGTCCCGGACAGGGGACCTACGAGCAGTACTTC
abundance: NA; d_gene: NA; v_gene: TRBV10-3; j_gene: TRBJ2-5; len: 15; CDR3aa: CAIRRNQGWEETQYF; CDR3nt: TGTGCCATCAGGAGGAATCAAGGATGGGAAGAGACCCAGTACTTC
abundance: NA; d_gene: NA; v_gene: TRBV28; j_gene: TRBJ2-7; len: 16; CDR3aa: CASSHSTKGVYYEQYF; CDR3nt: TGTGCCAGCAGCCACTCAACAAAGGGGGTCTACTACGAGCAGTACTTC
abundance: NA; d_gene: NA; v_gene: TRBV5-1; j_gene: TRBJ2-1; len: 14; CDR3aa: CASSLRSEYNEQFF; CDR3nt: TGCGCCAGCAGCCTTAGGAGTGAGTACAATGAGCAGTTCTTC
abundance: NA; d_gene: TRBD1; v_gene: TRBV19; j_gene: TRBJ2-4; len: 16; CDR3aa: CASSPGQGLAKNIQYF; CDR3nt: TGTGCCAGTAGTCCCGGACAGGGACTAGCCAAAAACATTCAGTACTTC
abundance: once; d_gene: NA; v_gene: TRBV27; j_gene: TRBJ1-6; len: 16; CDR3aa: CASTTELSSYNSPLHF; CDR3nt: TGTGCCAGCACCACGGAACTAAGCTCCTATAATTCACCCCTCCACTTT
abundance: few; d_gene: NA; v_gene: TRBV5-4; j_gene: TRBJ2-2; len: 15; CDR3aa: CASSQGKGKTGELFF; CDR3nt: TGTGCCAGCAGCCAAGGGAAGGGGAAAACCGGGGAGCTGTTTTTT
abundance: NA; d_gene: TRBD1; v_gene: TRBV11-2; j_gene: TRBJ2-7; len: 14; CDR3aa: CASSSPGQGRGQYF; CDR3nt: TGTGCCAGCAGCTCACCGGGACAGGGGAGGGGGCAGTACTTC
abundance: NA; d_gene: TRBD1; v_gene: TRBV15; j_gene: TRBJ2-1; len: 14; CDR3aa: CATSRRGQGDEQFF; CDR3nt: TGTGCCACCAGCAGGAGAGGACAGGGGGATGAGCAGTTCTTC
abundance: NA; d_gene: NA; v_gene: TRBV5-4; j_gene: TRBJ2-5; len: 14; CDR3aa: CASTFRGGDETQYF; CDR3nt: TGTGCCAGCACCTTTAGAGGGGGTGACGAGACCCAGTACTTC
abundance: NA; d_gene: NA; v_gene: TRBV30; j_gene: TRBJ1-2; len: 15; CDR3aa: CAWSPRDTRLQGYTF; CDR3nt: TGTGCCTGGAGTCCCCGGGACACACGTCTTCAGGGCTACACCTTC
abundance: NA; d_gene: TRBD1; v_gene: TRBV28; j_gene: TRBJ2-7; len: 16; CDR3aa: CASSLTIGTGSHEQYF; CDR3nt: TGTGCCAGCAGTTTGACGATAGGGACAGGGAGCCACGAGCAGTACTTC
abundance: NA; d_gene: NA; v_gene: TRBV5-1; j_gene: TRBJ2-1; len: 15; CDR3aa: CASSSDGQGMGEQFF; CDR3nt: TGCGCCAGCAGCTCGGACGGGCAGGGGATGGGAGAGCAGTTCTTC
abundance: NA; d_gene: TRBD1; v_gene: TRBV5-5; j_gene: TRBJ1-4; len: 15; CDR3aa: CASSAGDSLTEKLFF; CDR3nt: TGTGCCAGCAGCGCCGGGGACAGCCTTACTGAAAAACTGTTTTTT
abundance: NA; d_gene: TRBD1; v_gene: TRBV5-8; j_gene: TRBJ1-5; len: 15; CDR3aa: CASSFLEAGGQPQHF; CDR3nt: TGTGCCAGCAGCTTTTTAGAGGCAGGGGGCCAGCCCCAGCATTTT
abundance: NA; d_gene: NA; v_gene: TRBV28; j_gene: TRBJ2-7; len: 14; CDR3aa: CASSLRQVLDEQYF; CDR3nt: TGTGCCAGCAGTTTGCGACAGGTGTTGGACGAGCAGTACTTC
abundance: few; d_gene: NA; v_gene: TRBV5-1; j_gene: TRBJ2-3; len: 13; CDR3aa: CASSREFADTQYF; CDR3nt: TGCGCCAGCAGTCGAGAGTTCGCAGATACGCAGTATTTT
abundance: NA; d_gene: NA; v_gene: TRBV9; j_gene: TRBJ2-3; len: 12; CDR3aa: CASSVDKGAQYF; CDR3nt: TGTGCCAGCAGCGTAGACAAGGGAGCGCAGTATTTT
abundance: NA; d_gene: NA; v_gene: TRBV2; j_gene: TRBJ1-4; len: 12; CDR3aa: CASSERVEKLFF; CDR3nt: TGTGCCAGCAGTGAACGGGTAGAAAAACTGTTTTTT
abundance: few; d_gene: TRBD2; v_gene: TRBV10-1; j_gene: TRBJ2-5; len: 16; CDR3aa: CASSEVREGGQETQYF; CDR3nt: TGCGCCAGCAGTGAGGTCCGGGAGGGAGGCCAAGAGACCCAGTACTTC